These T cell receptor beta chains were read from a single sample in a study of PD-1 blockade in classical Hodgkin lymphoma. The assay was immunoSEQ multiplex PCR, and TCRdb's table has in-frame clones only and misses some. The data hold about 85,000 clones, with around 90% observed a single time. Sample: peripheral blood mononuclear cells (PBMCs), taken before the second cycle of nivolumab. The source of these receptors is a human donor with classical Hodgkin lymphoma. The CDR3 runs from the conserved cysteine through the conserved F or W. A D gene is named only where the DNA matches it firmly. Clone size, where shown, is once, few, many, or a class for clones that have expanded.

>-|TRBD2|TRBV27|TRBJ2-1
TGTGCCAGCAGTATCAGACTAGCGGGGAATGAGCAGTTCTTC
CASSIRLAGNEQFF
>-|-|TRBV5-1|TRBJ2-7
TGCGCCAGCAGCTTGGATGGCAGCGCAACCTACGAGCAGTACTTC
CASSLDGSATYEQYF
>-|-|TRBV14|TRBJ2-5
TGTGCCAGCAGCCAGAGGACCTGGGAAGAGACCCAGTACTTC
CASSQRTWEETQYF
>-|TRBD1|TRBV6-4|TRBJ1-2
TGTGCCAGCAGTGAATCCGGGACAGGGGAGAGAGGCTACACCTTC
CASSESGTGERGYTF
>-|TRBD2|TRBV9|TRBJ2-3
TGTGCCAGCAGCGTAGCGAATAGCGGGAGGACAGATACGCAGTATTTT
CASSVANSGRTDTQYF
>-|-|TRBV5-6|TRBJ2-3
TGTGCCAGCAGCTTGGTCAGCAGATACCGCACAGATACGCAGTATTTT
CASSLVSRYRTDTQYF
>-|TRBD1|TRBV6-5|TRBJ1-2
TGTGCCAGCAGTTACCCGGACAGGGATGCTGGCTACACCTTC
CASSYPDRDAGYTF
>-|-|TRBV27|TRBJ1-4
TGTGCCAGCAGGTCCGGGCTGAGGCCCTCTGCAACTAATGAAAAACTGTTTTTT
CASRSGLRPSATNEKLFF
>-|TRBD1|TRBV7-9|TRBJ2-4
TGTGCCAGCAGCTTAGCCAGTAGGATAGGGACAGGAAACATTCAGTACTTC
CASSLASRIGTGNIQYF
>-|TRBD2|TRBV2|TRBJ2-7
TGTGCCAGCACCGGACTAGCGGGAGAGCTCTCCGAGCAGTACTTC
CASTGLAGELSEQYF
>once|-|TRBV12-1|TRBJ2-7
TGTGCCAGCAGCTTGCAGGCAGCCTCTAAAGACTACGAGCAGTACTTC
CASSLQAASKDYEQYF
>-|-|TRBV15|TRBJ2-3
TGTGCCACCAGCAGTTGGGACTCTACGCAGTATTTT
CATSSWDSTQYF
>-|TRBD2|TRBV14|TRBJ2-3
TGTGCCAGCAGCCGACCTAGCGGGAGGGACACAGATACGCAGTATTTT
CASSRPSGRDTDTQYF
>-|-|TRBV7-2|TRBJ1-5
TGTGCCAGCAGCTTAGCAGGGGCCCCCTGGGGCAATCAGCCCCAGCATTTT
CASSLAGAPWGNQPQHF
>-|TRBD1|TRBV6-5|TRBJ1-1
TGTGCCAGCAGTTTTTCCGGGACAGGGGGCGAAGCTTTCTTT
CASSFSGTGGEAFF
>few|-|TRBV30|TRBJ1-1
TGTGCCTGGGGACGAGAACAGGGCACTGAAGCTTTCTTT
CAWGREQGTEAFF
>-|TRBD2|TRBV28|TRBJ2-1
TGTGCCAGCATCAGGACGAGCCTAGCGGTCAATGAGCAGTTCTTC
CASIRTSLAVNEQFF
>-|-|TRBV2|TRBJ2-5
TGTGCCAGCAAACCCGAAGAGACCCAGTACTTC
CASKPEETQYF
>-|-|TRBV5-1|TRBJ2-4
TGCGCCAGCAGCCCAAGACTAGGAAAAAACATTCAGTACTTC
CASSPRLGKNIQYF
>-|-|TRBV27|TRBJ1-1
TGTGCCAGCAGTACCAACAGTCGTACTGAAGCTTTCTTT
CASSTNSRTEAFF
>-|TRBD1|TRBV12-5|TRBJ1-5
TGTGCTAGTGGTAGGGACAGGGGGGAGGTTAGGCAGCCCCAGCATTTT
CASGRDRGEVRQPQHF
>-|TRBD2|TRBV27|TRBJ2-1
TGTGCCAGCAGTGTGACTAGCGGGACCTACAATGAGCAGTTCTTC
CASSVTSGTYNEQFF
>-|-|TRBV5-6|TRBJ2-7
TGTGCCAGCAGCTTTGGTTGGAGGAGCTCCTACGAGCAGTACTTC
CASSFGWRSSYEQYF
>-|TRBD1|TRBV6-1|TRBJ2-7
TGTGCCAGCAGTGAAGGACAGGGGCTCTACTCCTACGAGCAGTACTTC
CASSEGQGLYSYEQYF
>once|-|TRBV30|TRBJ2-3
TGTGCCTGGAGTTACCTCACAGATACGCAGTATTTT
CAWSYLTDTQYF
>-|-|TRBV19|TRBJ1-5
TGTGCCAGTAGTATAGGCCCAGGGGATCAGCCCCAGCATTTT
CASSIGPGDQPQHF
>-|TRBD1|TRBV19|TRBJ1-3
TGTGCCAGTGCGTGGGACAGGGACCCTGGAAACACCATATATTTT
CASAWDRDPGNTIYF
>-|TRBD1|TRBV28|TRBJ1-2
TGTGCCAGCAGTTTAGCGGCAGGGGGAATGCGTGGCTACACCTTC
CASSLAAGGMRGYTF
>-|TRBD1|TRBV29-1|TRBJ2-3
TGCAGCGCCGCGACAGGGCGCACAGATACGCAGTATTTT
CSAATGRTDTQYF
>-|-|TRBV19|TRBJ2-7
TGTGCCAGTTCCTTGACGGGTCTGACACTCTCCTACGAGCAGTACTTC
CASSLTGLTLSYEQYF